This entry lists 3 T cell receptor beta chains sequenced from one sample in a study of CD8+ T cells in alopecia areata. As the sequencing template, cDNA was produced by extracting RNA and reverse transcribing it. Produced via immunoSEQ multiplex PCR; TCRdb's table is partial and in-frame only. The top ten hold around 13% of the sample, which has 190,000 or so clones, around 60% seen once. Noted treatment: oral pan-JAK inhibitor, 5-10 mg twice daily. The material was CD8+ T cells sorted from blood, obtained at week 24, from a patient treated with tofacitinib. The receptors were sampled from a human donor with alopecia areata.

This clone was observed a few times. The V gene is TRBV7-2, the J gene TRBJ1-2; TRBD1 agrees at 7 bases. V gave up 6 bases and J gave up 2 bases; unmatched junction bases: 6. The CDR3 length is 14 residues. Germline CDR1 and CDR2: SGHTA and FQGNSA. Here the CDR3 reads CASRGGNGNYGYTF. CDR3 in DNA: TGTGCCAGCAGAGGGGGCAATGGGAACTATGGCTACACCTTC.

Only a few counts were recorded for this clone. This chain links TRBV7-9 with TRBJ1-2; D remains unclear. Trimming pared 4 bases from V and 4 bases from J, leaving 16 bases between. Germline V gives CDR1 SEHNR, CDR2 FQNEAQ (reference sequence). The CDR3 spans 15 residues. CDR3 in amino acids: CASSSTAGGVYGYTF. DNA of the CDR3: TGTGCCAGCAGCTCCACCGCTGGAGGAGTCTATGGCTACACCTTC.

The V and J genes are TRBV7-6 and TRBJ2-5, with 7 bases aligning to TRBD1. The CDR3 loop spans 15 amino acids. The V and J ends lost 5 bases and 0 bases, in that order; junction bases with no gene match: 6. The germline CDR1 and CDR2 sequences are SGHVS and FNYEAQ. This chain's CDR3 is CASSTWTGNQETQYF. In DNA, the CDR3 is TGTGCCAGCAGCACCTGGACAGGCAACCAAGAGACCCAGTACTTC.